This TCR beta chain was observed in a study of T-cell reconstitution after alpha-beta-depleted transplantation in children. Preparation of the TCRbeta library involved a method that used unique molecular identifiers. Via MiXCR, TCRdb re-called the PCR reads, giving one row per CDR3 protein. The sample includes over 550,000 distinct CDR3 sequences, 10% of them seen just once. CDR1 MDHEN and CDR2 SYDVKM come from the germline V gene. The CDR3 is 14 residues long. Trimming shortened V by 6 bases and J by 3 bases, and 13 bases separated the two germline ends. The V and J genes are TRBV28 and TRBJ2-3, with a possible D match to TRBD1 (6 bases). The sequence came from a human donor who donated a stem cell graft to a child with acute myeloid leukemia. The sample consisted of PBMCs from the stem cell graft donor, taken from the stem cell graft. The CDR3 bases are TGTGCCAGCAGCAGGGACAAACCTACAGATACGCAGTATTTT. Its protein product is CASSRDKPTDTQYF.